This TCR beta chain was documented in a study of CD8+CD57+ T cells in acquired aplastic anemia. For the study at large: Sorted CD4+ and CD8+ cells yielded around 3.2 ug of DNA on average.

Study findings and constraints: Statistical testing detected no significant gap in CD8+ Simpson's diversity between patients and controls.

TCR beta VDJ and CDR3 profiles were obtained from a genomic DNA template. Each CDR3 protein gets one entry after TCRdb re-called the reads with MiXCR. This sample has roughly 500,000 distinct CDR3 sequences; about a third occur once, and the top ten carry roughly 0.8%. Germline loops: CDR1 SEHNR, CDR2 FQNEAQ (reference sequence). The CDR3 consists of 15 residues. V gave up 5 bases and J gave up 2 bases; unmatched junction bases: 6. Of note for this clonotype: Its target is not known.

For sequencing, patients were chosen who had shown expansion of CD8+CD57+ cells by flow cytometry. Receipt of therapy had not occurred in any patient by the time of blood sampling. J is TRBJ1-1 and V is TRBV7-9, with 9 bases fitting TRBD1. The TCR originated in a human donor with aplastic anemia. Sample: sorted CD4+, CD8+, or CD8+CD57+ T cells (not recorded which) from PBMCs. The CDR3 loop reads CASSLQTGGNTEAFF. The CDR3 DNA reads as TGTGCCAGCAGCCTACAGACAGGGGGAAACACTGAAGCTTTCTTT.